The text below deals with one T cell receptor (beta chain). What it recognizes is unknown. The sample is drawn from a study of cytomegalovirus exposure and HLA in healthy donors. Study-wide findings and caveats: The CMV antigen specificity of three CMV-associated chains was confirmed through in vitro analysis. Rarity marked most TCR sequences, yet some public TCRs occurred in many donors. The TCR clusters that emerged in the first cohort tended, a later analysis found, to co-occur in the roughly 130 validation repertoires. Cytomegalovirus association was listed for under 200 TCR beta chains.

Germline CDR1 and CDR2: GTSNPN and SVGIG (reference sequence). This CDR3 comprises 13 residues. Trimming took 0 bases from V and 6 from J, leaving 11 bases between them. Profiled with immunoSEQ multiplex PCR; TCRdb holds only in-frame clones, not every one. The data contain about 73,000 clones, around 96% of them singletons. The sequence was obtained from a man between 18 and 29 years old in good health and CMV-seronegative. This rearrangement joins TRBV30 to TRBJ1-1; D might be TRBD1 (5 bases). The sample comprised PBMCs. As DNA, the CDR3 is TGTGCCTGGAGTGTACGGGGGATACCTGAAGCTTTCTTT. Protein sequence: CAWSVRGIPEAFF.